The rows below give T cell receptor beta chains drawn from one sample of a study of radiation and T cells in renal cell carcinoma. Generated by immunoSEQ multiplex PCR, the TCRdb table keeps only in-frame clones and is missing some. This table holds over 15,000 clones, about 58% found once. Sequenced here: tumor tissue, sampled from a patient whose treatment was nephrectomy without radiotherapy. These TCRs come from a man between 40 and 49 years old with renal cell carcinoma. Each CDR3 is given with its conserved first and last residue. A D gene is named only where the DNA matches it firmly. Expanded clones are given a class, and other clones once, few, many or no size at all.

j_call d_call v_call clone_size cdr3_aa cdr3_nt
TRBJ1-5 NA TRBV7-3 NA CASSLGTHQPQHF TGTGCCAGCAGCTTAGGCACGCATCAGCCCCAGCATTTT
TRBJ1-1 NA TRBV5-1 NA CASSLDRVDMNTEAFF TGCGCCAGCAGCTTGGACAGGGTGGATATGAACACTGAAGCTTTCTTT
TRBJ2-2 NA TRBV5-1 NA CASSLVTPEGELFF TGCGCCAGCAGCTTGGTGACACCCGAAGGGGAGCTGTTTTTT
TRBJ1-4 NA TRBV6-5 NA CASSSALYGNEKLFF TGTGCCAGCAGTTCCGCGTTGTACGGTAATGAAAAACTGTTTTTT
TRBJ2-5 NA TRBV15 NA CATSPVYHRQETQYF TGTGCCACCAGCCCCGTTTATCACAGACAAGAGACCCAGTACTTC
TRBJ2-7 NA TRBV4-1 NA CASSQDPGGEQYF TGCGCCAGCAGCCAAGATCCCGGGGGAGAGCAGTACTTC
TRBJ2-3 TRBD1 TRBV15 NA CATSRDPERGRGRTDTQYF TGTGCCACCAGCAGAGATCCGGAACGAGGCAGGGGGCGCACAGATACGCAGTATTTT
TRBJ1-5 TRBD1 TRBV19 NA CASRRDRGDQPQHF TGTGCCAGTAGGCGGGACAGGGGGGATCAGCCCCAGCATTTT
TRBJ1-1 NA TRBV27 NA CASSPGYTGVINTEAFF TGTGCCAGCAGTCCTGGTTACACCGGGGTGATTAACACTGAAGCTTTCTTT
TRBJ1-5 NA TRBV6-4 few CASSKELGQPQHF TGTGCCAGCAGTAAGGAGCTGGGTCAGCCCCAGCATTTT
TRBJ2-1 NA TRBV15 NA CATSREAVMNEQFF TGTGCCACCAGCAGAGAGGCGGTGATGAATGAGCAGTTCTTC
TRBJ1-4 NA TRBV29-1 NA CSVRGVPNEKLFF TGCAGCGTTCGCGGGGTCCCTAATGAAAAACTGTTTTTT
TRBJ2-7 TRBD2 TRBV7-2 few CASSSRRGGSSYEQYF TGTGCCAGCAGCTCCCGGCGGGGGGGAAGCTCCTACGAGCAGTACTTC
TRBJ2-5 TRBD2 TRBV7-6 NA CASSLYLAGVQETQYF TGTGCCAGCAGCTTATATCTAGCGGGGGTACAAGAGACCCAGTACTTC
TRBJ1-3 NA TRBV7-8 NA CASSFRAGGAGNTIYF TGTGCCAGCAGCTTTAGGGCGGGGGGAGCTGGAAACACCATATATTTT
TRBJ1-6 NA TRBV9 NA CASSLSGSVENSPLHF TGTGCCAGCAGCCTTAGTGGGTCTGTAGAAAATTCACCCCTCCACTTT
TRBJ2-7 NA TRBV27 few CASSFEREQYF TGTGCCAGCAGTTTTGAGCGGGAGCAGTACTTC
TRBJ1-1 NA TRBV9 NA CASSVDGTWNTEAFF TGTGCCAGCAGCGTAGATGGGACCTGGAACACTGAAGCTTTCTTT
TRBJ2-7 TRBD1 TRBV29-1 NA CSVDSGGEQYF TGCAGCGTCGACTCAGGGGGCGAGCAGTACTTC
TRBJ1-6 NA TRBV5-1 few CASSSGDGQKRPLHF TGCGCCAGCAGCTCGGGGGACGGCCAAAAGCGTCCCCTCCACTTT
TRBJ2-7 TRBD2 TRBV7-2 NA CASSQGTSSYEQYF TGTGCCAGCAGCCAGGGGACTAGCTCCTACGAGCAGTACTTC
TRBJ2-3 TRBD2 TRBV5-1 once CASSLATSGGTDTQYF TGCGCCAGCAGCTTGGCGACTAGCGGGGGCACAGATACGCAGTATTTT
TRBJ2-1 TRBD2 TRBV15 NA CATSRGYGSSGDYNEQFF TGTGCCACCAGCAGAGGCTATGGGTCTAGCGGGGACTACAATGAGCAGTTCTTC
TRBJ1-1 NA TRBV6-5 NA CASTDRRGTEAFF TGTGCCAGCACCGACAGGAGGGGCACTGAAGCTTTCTTT
TRBJ2-7 NA TRBV7-9 medium-sized CASSLAGGRGLAYEQYF TGTGCCAGCAGCTTAGCGGGGGGCAGGGGTTTGGCCTACGAGCAGTACTTC
TRBJ2-5 NA TRBV7-9 NA CASSFQGYQETQYF TGTGCCAGCAGCTTCCAGGGGTACCAAGAGACCCAGTACTTC
TRBJ1-5 NA TRBV7-8 NA CASSLVGKSQPQHF TGTGCCAGCAGCTTAGTAGGAAAGAGTCAGCCCCAGCATTTT
TRBJ2-6 NA TRBV5-4 NA CASSFRRSSGANVLTF TGTGCCAGCAGCTTTAGACGGTCGTCGGGGGCCAACGTCCTGACTTTC
TRBJ2-3 NA TRBV5-1 once CASSLTTDTQYF TGCGCCAGCAGCTTGACCACAGATACGCAGTATTTT
TRBJ2-7 NA TRBV18 NA CASSPDSSYEQYF TGTGCCAGCTCACCAGACTCCTCCTACGAGCAGTACTTC
TRBJ2-3 TRBD2 TRBV4-1 NA CASSTTSGGTDTQYF TGCGCCAGCAGCACAACTAGCGGGGGAACAGATACGCAGTATTTT
TRBJ2-3 NA TRBV5-4 NA CASSLAGAGDTQYF TGTGCCAGCAGCTTGGCGGGGGCAGGAGATACGCAGTATTTT
TRBJ1-5 NA TRBV18 once CASSPGIQGSNQPQHF TGTGCCAGCTCACCGGGGATACAGGGTTCCAATCAGCCCCAGCATTTT
TRBJ2-7 NA TRBV5-5 NA CASSADYEQYF TGTGCCAGCAGCGCCGACTACGAGCAGTACTTC
TRBJ2-7 NA TRBV5-1 NA CASSLGRSYEQYF TGCGCCAGCAGCTTGGGCCGGTCCTACGAGCAGTACTTC
TRBJ1-5 NA TRBV19 NA CASSLEGHSNQPQHF TGTGCCAGTAGTCTAGAAGGCCATAGCAATCAGCCCCAGCATTTT
TRBJ1-6 NA TRBV5-1 NA CASSSRDRNSPLHF TGCGCCAGCAGTTCAAGGGACCGTAATTCACCCCTCCACTTT
TRBJ1-1 NA TRBV9 NA CASNPPEDSNTEAFF TGTGCCAGCAACCCCCCAGAGGACAGCAACACTGAAGCTTTCTTT
TRBJ2-3 TRBD1 TRBV5-1 NA CASSSAGTGGTDTQYF TGCGCCAGCAGCTCCGCTGGGACAGGGGGAACAGATACGCAGTATTTT
TRBJ2-7 TRBD2 TRBV18 NA CASSPLAGPSSYEQYF TGTGCCAGCTCACCCCTAGCGGGGCCGAGCTCCTACGAGCAGTACTTC
TRBJ1-3 NA TRBV6-1 few CASSEALVGSGNTIYF TGTGCCAGCAGTGAAGCGCTTGTGGGGTCCGGAAACACCATATATTTT
TRBJ2-1 NA TRBV11-2 NA CASSLVGGNEQFF TGTGCCAGCAGCTTAGTAGGGGGTAATGAGCAGTTCTTC
TRBJ1-2 NA TRBV7-9 few CASSLEVDSYGYTF TGTGCCAGCAGCTTAGAGGTGGACAGCTATGGCTACACCTTC
TRBJ2-1 NA TRBV11-3 NA CASSGGGQLSSYNEQFF TGTGCCAGCAGCGGAGGGGGACAACTAAGCTCCTACAATGAGCAGTTCTTC
TRBJ2-1 NA TRBV11-2 NA CASSGGADFDEQFF TGTGCCAGCAGCGGGGGGGCCGATTTCGATGAGCAGTTCTTC
TRBJ1-2 NA TRBV2 NA CASRTDSNYGYTF TGTGCCAGCAGGACAGACTCCAACTATGGCTACACCTTC
TRBJ2-7 NA TRBV6-5 medium-sized CASSSGLLREQYF TGTGCCAGCAGTTCAGGGTTGTTACGCGAGCAGTACTTC